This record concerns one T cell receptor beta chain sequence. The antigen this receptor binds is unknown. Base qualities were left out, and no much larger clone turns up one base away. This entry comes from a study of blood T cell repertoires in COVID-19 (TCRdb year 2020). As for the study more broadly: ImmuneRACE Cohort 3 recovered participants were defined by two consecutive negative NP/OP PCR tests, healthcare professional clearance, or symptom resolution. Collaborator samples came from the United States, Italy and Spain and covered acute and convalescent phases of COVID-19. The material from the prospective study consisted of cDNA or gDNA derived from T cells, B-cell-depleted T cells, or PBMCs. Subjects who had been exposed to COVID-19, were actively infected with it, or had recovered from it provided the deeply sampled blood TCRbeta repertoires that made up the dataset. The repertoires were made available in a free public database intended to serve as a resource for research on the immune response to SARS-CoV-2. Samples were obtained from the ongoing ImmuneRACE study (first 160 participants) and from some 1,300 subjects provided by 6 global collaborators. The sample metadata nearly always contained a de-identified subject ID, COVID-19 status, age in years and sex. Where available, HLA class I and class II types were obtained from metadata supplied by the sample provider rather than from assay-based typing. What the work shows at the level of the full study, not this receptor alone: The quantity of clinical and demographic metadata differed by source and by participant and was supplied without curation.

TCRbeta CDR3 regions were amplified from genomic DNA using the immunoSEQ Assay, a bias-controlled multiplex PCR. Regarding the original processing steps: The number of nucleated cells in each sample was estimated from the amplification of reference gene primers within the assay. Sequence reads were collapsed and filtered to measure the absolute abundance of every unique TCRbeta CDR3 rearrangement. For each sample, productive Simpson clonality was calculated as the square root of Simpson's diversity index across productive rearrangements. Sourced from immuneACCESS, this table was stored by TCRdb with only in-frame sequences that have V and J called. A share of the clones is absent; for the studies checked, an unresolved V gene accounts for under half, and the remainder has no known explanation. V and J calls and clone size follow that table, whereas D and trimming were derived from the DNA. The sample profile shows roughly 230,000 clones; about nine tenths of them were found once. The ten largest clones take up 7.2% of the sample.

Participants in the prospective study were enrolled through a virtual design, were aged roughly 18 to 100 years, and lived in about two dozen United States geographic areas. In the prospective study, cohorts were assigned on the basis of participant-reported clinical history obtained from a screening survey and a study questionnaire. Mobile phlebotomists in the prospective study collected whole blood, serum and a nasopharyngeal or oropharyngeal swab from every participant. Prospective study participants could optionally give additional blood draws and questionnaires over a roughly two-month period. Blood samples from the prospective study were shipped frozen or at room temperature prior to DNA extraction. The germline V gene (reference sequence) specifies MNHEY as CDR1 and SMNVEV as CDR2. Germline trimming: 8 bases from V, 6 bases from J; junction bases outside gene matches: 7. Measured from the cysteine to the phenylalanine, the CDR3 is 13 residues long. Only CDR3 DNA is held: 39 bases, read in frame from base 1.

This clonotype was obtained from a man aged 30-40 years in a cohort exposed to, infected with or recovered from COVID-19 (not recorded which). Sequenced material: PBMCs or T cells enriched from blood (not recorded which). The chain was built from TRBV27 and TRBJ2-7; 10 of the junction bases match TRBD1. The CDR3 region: CASRDRGIGEQYF. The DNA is TGTGCCAGCCGGGACAGGGGTATAGGCGAGCAGTACTTC.